A single sample is the source of the 16 T cell receptor beta chains below, sequenced in a study of technical replicates of blood from several donors. Data came from immunoSEQ multiplex PCR; TCRdb stores just in-frame clones and leaves some out. The sample records under 95,000 clones, roughly 98% being singletons. The sample comprised T cells isolated from PBMCs. These receptor sequences come from a human donor in good health.

This clone showed up just once. The chain recombines TRBV5-1 with TRBJ2-5, with no clear D. The V and J ends lost 0 bases and 2 bases respectively, with 11 bases between them. The CDR3 has 15 residues. Germline V gives CDR1 SGHRS, CDR2 YFSETQ. CDR3 in DNA: TGCGCCAGCAGCTTGGGGCGGTCGGATCAAGAGACCCAGTACTTC. This encodes CASSLGRSDQETQYF. Supplemented by reference TRBV5-1 and TRBJ2-5, the full variable domain reads KAGVTQTPRYLIKTRGQQVTLSCSPISGHRSVSWYQQTPGQGLQFLFEYFSETQRNKGNFPGRFSGRQFSNSRSEMNVSTLELGDSALYLCASSLGRSDQETQYFGPGTRLLVL.

The chain recombines TRBV10-2 with TRBJ1-1, with a tentative D call TRBD1 (6 bases). CDR1 and CDR2 from the germline V gene are WSHSY and SAAADI. This CDR3 spans 15 amino acids. Between the trimmed V and J ends, which lost 7 bases and 0 bases, there was a span of 15 bases. The CDR3 nucleotides read TGCGCCAGCAAGAACAGGGCAGATGTGAACACTGAAGCTTTCTTT. Its protein is CASKNRADVNTEAFF.

This chain links TRBV6-5 with TRBJ2-5; 9 bases line up with TRBD1. CDR1 MNHEY and CDR2 SVGAGI come from the germline V gene. The trim removed 5 bases at V and 5 bases at J, leaving 6 bases unmatched. The CDR3 sequence is 14 residues long. CDR3 sequence (DNA): TGTGCCAGCAGTACAGGGACAGGGTGGGAGACCCAGTACTTC. This translates into CASSTGTGWETQYF.

The chain links TRBV11-2 to TRBJ1-1; tentative D call: TRBD1 (6 bases). The CDR3 contains 13 residues. With 6 bases removed from V and 5 bases from J, the gap between germline ends came to 13 bases. Germline V gene sequence: CDR1 SGHAT, CDR2 FQNNGV. DNA of the CDR3: TGTGCCAGCAGACAGGGTCGAGGGACTGAAGCTTTCTTT. Translated, it gives CASRQGRGTEAFF. Combining the CDR3 with reference TRBV11-2 and TRBJ1-1 gives the whole variable domain EAGVAQSPRYKIIEKRQSVAFWCNPISGHATLYWYQQILGQGPKLLIQFQNNGVVDDSQLPKDRFSAERLKGVDSTLKIQPAKLEDSAVYLCASRQGRGTEAFFGQGTRLTVV.

The CDR3 loop is CASSDLGGSPSPANTGELFF. The CDR3 DNA reads as TGTGCCAGCAGCGACTTGGGGGGTAGTCCCAGCCCAGCGAACACCGGGGAGCTGTTTTTT. The chain employs TRBV2 and TRBJ2-2; tentative D call: TRBD2 (6 bases). The CDR3 covers 20 residues. The V end lost 6 bases, the J end lost 0 bases, and 26 bases lay between the germline ends. Germline V gene sequence: CDR1 SNHLY, CDR2 FYNNEI.

The chain carries TRBV4-1 and TRBJ2-1; TRBD2 matches 14 bases. Germline loops: CDR1 MGHRA, CDR2 YSYEKL. This CDR3 has 19 amino acids. J gave up 7 bases and V 4 bases, and 15 bases lay outside the gene matches. The CDR3 reads CASSPRLAGGLGKENEQFF. Here the CDR3 DNA reads TGCGCCAGCAGCCCAAGACTAGCGGGAGGGCTCGGGAAAGAGAATGAGCAGTTCTTC.

The V call is TRBV19, the J call TRBJ1-5, with D unclear. Germline assignment: CDR1 LNHDA and CDR2 SQIVND (reference sequence). CDR3 length equals 16 residues. The ends were cut back, 1 base at V and 7 bases at J, with 17 bases in the middle. The CDR3, as DNA: TGTGCCAGTAGTATAGGCGGAGCGAGGTTTCGACAGCCCCAGCATTTT. This codes for CASSIGGARFRQPQHF.

J is TRBJ2-5 and V is TRBV15; a weak D match, TRBD2 (6 bases). V was trimmed by 0 bases and J by 4 bases, leaving 12 bases between them. The CDR3 has 15 amino acids. Germline lookup yields CDR1 LNHNV and CDR2 YYDKDF (reference sequence). CDR3 amino acids: CATSRDGRIGETQYF. CDR3 sequence (DNA): TGTGCCACCAGCAGAGATGGGAGGATTGGAGAGACCCAGTACTTC. Using reference TRBV15 and TRBJ2-5 for the parts outside the CDR3, the full variable domain is DAMVIQNPRYQVTQFGKPVTLSCSQTLNHNVMYWYQQKSSQAPKLLFHYYDKDFNNEADTPDNFQSRRPNTSFCFLDIRSPGLGDTAMYLCATSRDGRIGETQYFGPGTRLLVL.

This clone was found a few times. The chain links TRBV7-2 to TRBJ2-1; D possibly corresponds to TRBD1 (6 bases). CDR3 length: 14 residues. Looked up from germline, CDR1 is SGHTA and CDR2 is FQGNSA. Trimming stripped 2 bases from V and 8 bases from J, with 13 bases between. The CDR3 loop is CASSLTRRGYEQFF. CDR3 DNA: TGTGCCAGCAGCTTAACCCGAAGGGGGTATGAGCAGTTCTTC.

The chain is built from TRBV7-9 and TRBJ1-1; 8 bases map to TRBD1. V trimming: 5 bases; J trimming: 4 bases; junction bases outside the gene matches: 9. This CDR3 region has 15 residues. Germline CDR1 and CDR2: SEHNR and FQNEAQ (reference sequence). The CDR3 reads CASSPPGTGGTEAFF. CDR3 sequence (DNA): TGTGCCAGCAGCCCCCCAGGCACAGGGGGCACTGAAGCTTTCTTT. Together with reference TRBV7-9 and TRBJ1-1, the CDR3 gives the full variable domain: DTGVSQNPRHKITKRGQNVTFRCDPISEHNRLYWYRQTLGQGPEFLTYFQNEAQLEKSRLLSDRFSAERPKGSFSTLEIQRTEQGDSAMYLCASSPPGTGGTEAFFGQGTRLTVV.

The chain recombines TRBV6-6 with TRBJ2-7; D possibly corresponds to TRBD1 (5 bases). Trimming took 5 bases from V and 7 from J, leaving 9 bases between them. Germline-derived CDR1 and CDR2 are MNHNY and SVGAGI (reference sequence). CDR3 size: 11 residues. The CDR3 sequence: CASSPDREQYF. In DNA form, the CDR3 reads TGTGCCAGCAGTCCTGACAGAGAGCAGTACTTC.

This chain uses TRBV5-4 with TRBJ2-5; 12 bases fit TRBD1. This CDR3 has 15 residues. Germline assignment: CDR1 SGHNT and CDR2 YYREEE (reference sequence). V gave up 4 bases and J gave up 5 bases; unmatched junction bases: 6. CDR3 DNA sequence: TGTGCCAGCAGCCCGGGGACAGGGGGCGGTGAGACCCAGTACTTC. This encodes CASSPGTGGGETQYF.

This clone occurred once. The chain carries TRBV5-4 and TRBJ2-7; maybe TRBD2 (7 bases). The CDR3 is made up of 15 amino acids. V gave up 2 bases and J gave up 1 base, with 13 bases separating them. The germline V gene encodes CDR1 SGHNT and CDR2 YYREEE (reference sequence). The CDR3 DNA reads TGTGCCAGCAGCTTTCGGGGGGCGGGGTCCTACGAGCAGTACTTC. It encodes CASSFRGAGSYEQYF.

This chain connects TRBV9 to TRBJ1-6, with a tentative D call TRBD1 (5 bases). There are 17 residues in the CDR3. Deletions cut 5 bases from V and 0 bases from J, with 15 bases between. Looked up from germline, CDR1 is SGDLS and CDR2 is YYNGEE. The CDR3 sequence is CASRGEGTDSYNSPLHF. The DNA of the CDR3 is TGTGCCAGCAGGGGGGAGGGGACTGACTCCTATAATTCACCCCTCCACTTT.

This chain connects TRBV25-1 to TRBJ1-6; D unresolved. The germline V gene encodes CDR1 MGHDK and CDR2 SYGVNS. V was cut by 3 bases and J by 8 bases, with 11 bases left in between. The CDR3 contains 14 residues. CDR3 nucleotides: TGTGCCAGCAGTGATAGCCGGGGTTATTCACCCCTCCACTTT. It is translated as CASSDSRGYSPLHF. Looking up the rest from reference TRBV25-1 and TRBJ1-6 gives the full variable domain: EADIYQTPRYLVIGTGKKITLECSQTMGHDKMYWYQQDPGMELHLIHYSYGVNSTEKGDLSSESTVSRIRTEHFPLTLESARPSHTSQYLCASSDSRGYSPLHFGNGTRLTVT.

The chain combines TRBV19 with TRBJ2-7; 10 nucleotides line up with TRBD2. The CDR3 length is 17 residues. Looked up from germline, CDR1 is LNHDA and CDR2 is SQIVND (reference sequence). The J segment lost 1 base and the V segment lost 7 bases, leaving 13 bases of the junction unmatched. The CDR3 sequence is CASIDPAPLAGSYEQYF. Written as DNA, the CDR3 is TGTGCCAGTATCGATCCCGCCCCACTAGCGGGGTCCTACGAGCAGTACTTC.